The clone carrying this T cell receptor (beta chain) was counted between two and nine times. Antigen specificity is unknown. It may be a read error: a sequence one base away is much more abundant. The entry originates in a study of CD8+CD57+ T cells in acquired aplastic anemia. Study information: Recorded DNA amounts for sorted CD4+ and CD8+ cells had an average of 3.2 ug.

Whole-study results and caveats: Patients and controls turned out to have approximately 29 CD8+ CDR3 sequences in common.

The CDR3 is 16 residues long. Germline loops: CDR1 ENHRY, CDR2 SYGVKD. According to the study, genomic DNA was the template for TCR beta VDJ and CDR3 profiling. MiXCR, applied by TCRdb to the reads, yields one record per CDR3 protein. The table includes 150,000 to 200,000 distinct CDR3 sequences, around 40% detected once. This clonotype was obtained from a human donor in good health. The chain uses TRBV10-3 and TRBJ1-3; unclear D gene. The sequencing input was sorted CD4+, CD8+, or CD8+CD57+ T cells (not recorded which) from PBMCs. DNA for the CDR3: TGTGCCATGCGCTCGGACGGAGCACTCTCTGGAAACACCATACATTTT. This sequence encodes CAMRSDGALSGNTIHF.